This T cell receptor beta chain was profiled in a study of regulatory T cells in long-lasting Graves disease. Building of the TCR beta libraries involved iRepertoire HTBI primers and Arm-PCR of CDR3 regions. MiXCR was run by TCRdb on the multiplex PCR reads, yielding one entry per CDR3 protein. The repertoire consists of 400,000 to 600,000 distinct CDR3 sequences, with about a fifth occurring once and the leading ten covering more than 6%. Regarding time point: persistent/refractory GD, antithyroid drugs over 5 years with positive TRAb. Preparation of the TCR library used RNA extracted from PBMCs. An endocrinology department located in Xi'an, China, was where the patients came from. The germline V gene has CDR1 MDHEN and CDR2 SYDVKM. V was clipped by 7 bases and J by 4 bases; unmatched bases: 10. The CDR3 length is 15 residues. General study results and limits: The persistent group shared 2,741 public clonotypes, more than the approximately 930 shared by new patients. Persistent disease exhibited a predilection for TRBV28, TRBJ1-2 and TRBJ2-5. The TCR repertoire of persistent Graves' patients was less diverse than that of newly diagnosed ones.

Many counts were recorded for this clonotype. Its cognate antigen is unknown. Sample: peripheral blood mononuclear cells (PBMCs), taken when the disease was refractory, from a patient treated with antithyroid drugs. The sequence came from a female donor with Graves disease. V gene TRBV28 combines with J gene TRBJ2-7; 10 bases map to TRBD1. CDR3 sequence: CASKNAGTGEYEQYF. CDR3 DNA: TGTGCCAGCAAAAATGCCGGGACAGGGGAGTACGAGCAGTACTTC.